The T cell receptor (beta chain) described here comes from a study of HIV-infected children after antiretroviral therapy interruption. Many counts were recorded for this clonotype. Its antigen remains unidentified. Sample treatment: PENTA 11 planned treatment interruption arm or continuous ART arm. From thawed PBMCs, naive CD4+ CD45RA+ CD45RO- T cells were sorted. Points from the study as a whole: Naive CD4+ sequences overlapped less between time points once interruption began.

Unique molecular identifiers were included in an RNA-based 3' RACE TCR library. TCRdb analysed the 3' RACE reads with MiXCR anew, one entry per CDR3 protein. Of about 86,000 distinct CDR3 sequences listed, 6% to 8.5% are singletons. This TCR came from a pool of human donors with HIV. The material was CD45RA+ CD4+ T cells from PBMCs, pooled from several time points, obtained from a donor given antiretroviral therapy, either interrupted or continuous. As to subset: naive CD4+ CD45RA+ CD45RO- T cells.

Here the CDR3 reads CASSSDIYRETQYF. The CDR3, as DNA: TGTGCCAGCAGTTCCGATATCTACCGCGAGACCCAGTACTTC. The V call is TRBV6-6, the J call TRBJ2-5, with no clear D. V lost 4 bases, J lost 5 bases, and 14 bases lay in between. Germline CDR1 is MNHNY and CDR2 is SVGAGI (reference sequence). The CDR3 has 14 amino acids.